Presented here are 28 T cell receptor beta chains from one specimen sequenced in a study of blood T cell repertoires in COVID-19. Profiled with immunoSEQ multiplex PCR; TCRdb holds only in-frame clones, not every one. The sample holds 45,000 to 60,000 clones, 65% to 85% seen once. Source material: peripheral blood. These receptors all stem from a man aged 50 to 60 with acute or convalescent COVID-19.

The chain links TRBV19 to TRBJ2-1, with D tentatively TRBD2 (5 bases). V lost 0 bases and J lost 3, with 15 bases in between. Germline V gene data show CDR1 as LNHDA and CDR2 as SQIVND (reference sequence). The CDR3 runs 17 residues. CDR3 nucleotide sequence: TGTGCCAGTAGTATAGACCTCCTGGGGAGTGGCTACAATGAGCAGTTCTTC. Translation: CASSIDLLGSGYNEQFF.

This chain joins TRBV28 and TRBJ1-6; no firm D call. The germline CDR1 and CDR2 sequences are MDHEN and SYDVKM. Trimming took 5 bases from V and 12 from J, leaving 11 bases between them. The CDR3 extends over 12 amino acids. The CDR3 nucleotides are TGTGCCAGCAGTGGCCCTCGGGGACCCCTCCACTTT. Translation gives CASSGPRGPLHF.

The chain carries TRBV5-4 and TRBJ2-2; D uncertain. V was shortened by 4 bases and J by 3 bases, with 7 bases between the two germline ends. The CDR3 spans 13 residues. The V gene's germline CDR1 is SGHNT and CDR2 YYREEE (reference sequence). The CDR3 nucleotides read TGTGCCAGCAGCCAGGTCTACACCGGGGAGCTGTTTTTT. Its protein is CASSQVYTGELFF.

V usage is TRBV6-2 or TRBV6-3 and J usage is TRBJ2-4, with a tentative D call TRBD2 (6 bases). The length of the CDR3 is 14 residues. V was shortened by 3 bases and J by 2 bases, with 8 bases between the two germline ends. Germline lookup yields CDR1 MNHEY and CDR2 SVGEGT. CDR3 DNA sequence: TGTGCCAGCAGTTATAGCGGAACCAAAAACATTCAGTACTTC. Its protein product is CASSYSGTKNIQYF.

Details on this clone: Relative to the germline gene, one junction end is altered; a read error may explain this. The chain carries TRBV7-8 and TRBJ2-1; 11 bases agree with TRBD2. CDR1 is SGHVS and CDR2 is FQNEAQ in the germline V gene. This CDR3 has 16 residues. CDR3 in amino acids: CASNLLAGASYNEQFF. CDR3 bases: TGTGCCAGCAACTTACTAGCGGGGGCCTCCTACAATGAGCAGTTCTTC.

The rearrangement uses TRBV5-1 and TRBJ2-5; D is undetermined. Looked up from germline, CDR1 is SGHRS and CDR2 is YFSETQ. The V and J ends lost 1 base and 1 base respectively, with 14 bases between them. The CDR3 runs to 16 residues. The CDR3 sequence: CASSLKSGAPQETQYF. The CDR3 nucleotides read TGCGCCAGCAGCTTGAAGTCCGGAGCCCCCCAAGAGACCCAGTACTTC.

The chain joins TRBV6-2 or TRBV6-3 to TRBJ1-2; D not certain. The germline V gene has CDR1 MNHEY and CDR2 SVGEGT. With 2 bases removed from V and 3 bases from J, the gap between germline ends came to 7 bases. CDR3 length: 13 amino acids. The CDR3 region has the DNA TGTGCCAGCAGTTACCGGTTGCACTATGGCTACACCTTC. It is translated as CASSYRLHYGYTF.

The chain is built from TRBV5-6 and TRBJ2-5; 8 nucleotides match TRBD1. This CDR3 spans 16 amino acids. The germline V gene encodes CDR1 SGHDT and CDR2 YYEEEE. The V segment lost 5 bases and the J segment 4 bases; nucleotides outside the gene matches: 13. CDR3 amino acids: CASSSGTGGHGETQYF. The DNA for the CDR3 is TGTGCCAGCAGTTCCGGGACAGGTGGGCATGGAGAGACCCAGTACTTC.

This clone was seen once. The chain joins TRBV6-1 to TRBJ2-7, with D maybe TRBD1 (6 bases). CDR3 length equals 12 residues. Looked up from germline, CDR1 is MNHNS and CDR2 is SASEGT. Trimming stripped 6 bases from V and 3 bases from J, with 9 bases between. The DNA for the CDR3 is TGTGCCAGCAGGGACAGCCTCTACGAGCAGTACTTC. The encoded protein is CASRDSLYEQYF.

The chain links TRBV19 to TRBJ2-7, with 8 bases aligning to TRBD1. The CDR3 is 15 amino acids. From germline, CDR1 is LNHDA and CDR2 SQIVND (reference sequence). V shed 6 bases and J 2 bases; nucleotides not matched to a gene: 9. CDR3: CASSWADRATYEQYF. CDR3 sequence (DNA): TGTGCCAGTAGCTGGGCGGACAGGGCAACCTACGAGCAGTACTTC.

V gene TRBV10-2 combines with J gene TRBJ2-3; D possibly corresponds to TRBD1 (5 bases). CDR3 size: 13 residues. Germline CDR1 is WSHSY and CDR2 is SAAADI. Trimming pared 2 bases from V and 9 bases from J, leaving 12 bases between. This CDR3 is CASSEVGLETQYF. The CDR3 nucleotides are TGCGCCAGCAGTGAGGTGGGGCTAGAGACGCAGTATTTT.

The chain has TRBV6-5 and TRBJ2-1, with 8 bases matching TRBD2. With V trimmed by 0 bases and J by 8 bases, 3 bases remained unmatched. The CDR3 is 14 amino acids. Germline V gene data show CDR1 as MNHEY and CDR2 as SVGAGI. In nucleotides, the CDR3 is TGTGCCAGCAGTTACTCAGCGGGGGTCTATGAGCAGTTCTTC. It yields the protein CASSYSAGVYEQFF.

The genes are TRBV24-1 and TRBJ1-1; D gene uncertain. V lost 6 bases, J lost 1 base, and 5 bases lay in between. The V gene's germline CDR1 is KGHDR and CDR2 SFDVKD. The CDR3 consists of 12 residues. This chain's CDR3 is CATSRGNTEAFF. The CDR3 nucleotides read TGTGCCACCAGTAGAGGGAACACTGAAGCTTTCTTT.

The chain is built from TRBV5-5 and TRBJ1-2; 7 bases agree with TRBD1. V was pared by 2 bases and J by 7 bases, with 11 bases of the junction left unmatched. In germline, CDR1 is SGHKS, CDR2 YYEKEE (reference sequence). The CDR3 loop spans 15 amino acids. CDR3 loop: CASSLAGAGQFGYTF. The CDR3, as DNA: TGTGCCAGCAGCTTAGCCGGGGCGGGACAGTTTGGCTACACCTTC.

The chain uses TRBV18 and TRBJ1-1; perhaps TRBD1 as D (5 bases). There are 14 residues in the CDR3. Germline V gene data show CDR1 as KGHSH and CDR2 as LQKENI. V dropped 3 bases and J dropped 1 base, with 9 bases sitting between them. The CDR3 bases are TGTGCCAGCTCACCGGGACTTAGGAACACTGAAGCTTTCTTT. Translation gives CASSPGLRNTEAFF.

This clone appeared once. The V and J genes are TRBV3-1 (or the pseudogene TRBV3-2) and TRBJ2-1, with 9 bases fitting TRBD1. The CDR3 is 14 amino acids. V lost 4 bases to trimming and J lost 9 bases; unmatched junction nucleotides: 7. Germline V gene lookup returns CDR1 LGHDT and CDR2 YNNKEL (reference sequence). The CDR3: CASSPGTGQVEQFF. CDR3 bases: TGTGCCAGCAGCCCCGGGACAGGGCAGGTTGAGCAGTTCTTC.

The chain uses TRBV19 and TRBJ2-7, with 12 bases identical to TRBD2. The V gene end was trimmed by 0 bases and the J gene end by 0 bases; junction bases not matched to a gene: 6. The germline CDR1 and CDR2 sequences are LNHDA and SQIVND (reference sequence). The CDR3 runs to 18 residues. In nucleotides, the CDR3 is TGTGCCAGTAGTATAGATTTCGGACTAGCGGGACCCTCCTACGAGCAGTACTTC. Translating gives CASSIDFGLAGPSYEQYF.

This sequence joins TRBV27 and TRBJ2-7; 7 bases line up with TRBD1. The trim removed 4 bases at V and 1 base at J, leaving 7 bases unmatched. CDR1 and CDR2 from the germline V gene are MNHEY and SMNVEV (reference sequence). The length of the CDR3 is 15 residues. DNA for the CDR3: TGTGCCAGCAGTTCCTTGGACAGGTTTTCCTACGAGCAGTACTTC. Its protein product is CASSSLDRFSYEQYF.

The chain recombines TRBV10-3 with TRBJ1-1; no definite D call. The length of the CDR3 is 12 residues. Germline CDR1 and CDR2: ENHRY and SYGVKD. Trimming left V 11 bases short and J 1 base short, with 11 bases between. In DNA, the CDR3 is TGTGCCGCATCGGGGTCGAACACTGAAGCTTTCTTT. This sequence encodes CAASGSNTEAFF.

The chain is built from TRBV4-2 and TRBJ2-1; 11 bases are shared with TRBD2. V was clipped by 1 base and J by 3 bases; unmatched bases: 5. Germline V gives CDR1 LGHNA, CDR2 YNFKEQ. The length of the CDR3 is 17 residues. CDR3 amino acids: CASSQVGTSGLYNEQFF. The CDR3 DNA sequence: TGTGCCAGCAGCCAAGTGGGGACTAGCGGCCTCTACAATGAGCAGTTCTTC.

CDR3 loop: CASSSAGHNEQFF. CDR3 sequence (DNA): TGTGCCAGCAGTTCCGCGGGGCACAATGAGCAGTTCTTC. V gene TRBV6-5 combines with J gene TRBJ2-1; possibly TRBD2 for D (6 bases). CDR3 length equals 13 residues. Germline V CDR1 and CDR2: MNHEY, SVGAGI. Trimming removed 4 bases at V and 5 bases at J, with 9 bases between.

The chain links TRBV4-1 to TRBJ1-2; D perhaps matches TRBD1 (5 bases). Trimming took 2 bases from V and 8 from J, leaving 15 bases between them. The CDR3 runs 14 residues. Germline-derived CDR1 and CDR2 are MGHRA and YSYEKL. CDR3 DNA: TGCGCCAGCAGCCAACTCAGGGATGTTGAAGGCTACACCTTC. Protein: CASSQLRDVEGYTF.

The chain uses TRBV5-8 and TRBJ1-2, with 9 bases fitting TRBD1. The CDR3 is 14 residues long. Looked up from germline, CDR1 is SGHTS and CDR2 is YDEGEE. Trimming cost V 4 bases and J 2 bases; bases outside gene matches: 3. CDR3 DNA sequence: TGTGCCAGCAGCCTGGGGACAGGGAACTATGGCTACACCTTC. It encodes CASSLGTGNYGYTF.

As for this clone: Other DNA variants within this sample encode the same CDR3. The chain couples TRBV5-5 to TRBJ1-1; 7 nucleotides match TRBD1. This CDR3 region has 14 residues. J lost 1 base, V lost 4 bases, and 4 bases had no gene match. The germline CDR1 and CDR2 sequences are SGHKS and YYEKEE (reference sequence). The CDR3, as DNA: TGTGCCAGCAGCCCCGGACAGGCGAACACTGAAGCTTTCTTT. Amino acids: CASSPGQANTEAFF.

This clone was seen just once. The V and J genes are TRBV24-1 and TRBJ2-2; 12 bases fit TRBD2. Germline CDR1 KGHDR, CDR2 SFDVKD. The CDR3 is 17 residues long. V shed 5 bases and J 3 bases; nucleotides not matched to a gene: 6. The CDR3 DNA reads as TGTGCCACCAGTGCCCCTAGCGGGGGGGCCGACACCGGGGAGCTGTTTTTT. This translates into CATSAPSGGADTGELFF.

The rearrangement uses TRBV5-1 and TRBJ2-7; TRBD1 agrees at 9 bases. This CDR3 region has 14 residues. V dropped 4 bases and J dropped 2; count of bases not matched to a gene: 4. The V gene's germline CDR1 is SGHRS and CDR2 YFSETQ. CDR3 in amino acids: CASSIGTGTYEQYF. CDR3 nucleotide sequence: TGCGCCAGCAGCATAGGGACAGGGACCTACGAGCAGTACTTC.

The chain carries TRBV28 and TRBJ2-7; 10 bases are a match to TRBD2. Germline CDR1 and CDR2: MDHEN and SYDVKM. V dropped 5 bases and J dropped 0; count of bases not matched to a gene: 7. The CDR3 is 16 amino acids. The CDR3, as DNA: TGTGCCAGCAGTCCCGGGACTAGCGAAATCTCCTACGAGCAGTACTTC. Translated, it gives CASSPGTSEISYEQYF.

CDR3 in DNA: TGTGCCAGCAGCCTAGCCGGGACTACCACCTACGAGCAGTACTTC. Its translation: CASSLAGTTTYEQYF. V and J are TRBV9 and TRBJ2-7; 7 nucleotides agree with TRBD2. In germline, CDR1 is SGDLS, CDR2 YYNGEE. Trimming removed 4 bases from V and 2 bases from J; junction bases left unmatched: 9. This CDR3 contains 15 residues.